One sample yielded the 18 T cell receptor beta chains listed below, sequenced in a study of CD8 T cell repertoires and HIV-1 epitope variants. Only in-frame clones appear in the TCRdb table, and some are missing; sequencing was by immunoSEQ multiplex PCR. The table has a few thousand clones, about 65% seen once. Their target antigens are unknown. Sequencing was carried out using cultured CD8+ T cells derived from PBMCs. These receptors came from a male donor with HIV.

V and J are TRBV19 and TRBJ2-6, with D perhaps TRBD1 (5 bases). The CDR3 length is 15 residues. Per germline, CDR1 LNHDA and CDR2 SQIVND (reference sequence). V dropped 1 base and J dropped 4 bases, with 8 bases sitting between them. CDR3 nucleotides: TGTGCCAGTAGTATAGCAGGGTCCGGGGCCAACGTCCTGACTTTC. This encodes CASSIAGSGANVLTF.

The gene calls are TRBV19 and TRBJ2-7, with 9 bases identical to TRBD2. Germline-derived CDR1 and CDR2 are LNHDA and SQIVND (reference sequence). The CDR3 is made up of 14 amino acids. V was clipped by 6 bases and J by 2 bases; unmatched bases: 5. The CDR3, as DNA: TGTGCCAGTAGCATTAGCGGGAGCACCTACGAGCAGTACTTC. Translated: CASSISGSTYEQYF.

The chain carries TRBV6-5 and TRBJ1-4; D gene uncertain. Germline CDR1 reads MNHEY; CDR2 reads SVGAGI. The CDR3 contains 13 residues. V gave up 8 bases and J gave up 3 bases, with 10 bases separating them. This CDR3 is CASAVWANEKLFF. The CDR3 nucleotides are TGTGCCAGCGCCGTTTGGGCTAATGAAAAACTGTTTTTT.

The chain employs TRBV7-7 and TRBJ1-2, with D perhaps TRBD1 (6 bases). The V gene's germline CDR1 is SSHAT and CDR2 FNYEAQ (reference sequence). The V end was cut by 2 bases, the J end by 5 bases, with 18 bases between. CDR3 length: 16 residues. CDR3 DNA sequence: TGTGCCAGCAGCTTACCTTCTAAAGGGGGTTATTATGGCTACACCTTC. Translated, it gives CASSLPSKGGYYGYTF.

This clone was detected a few times. The chain carries TRBV7-2 and TRBJ2-7, with 8 nucleotides matching TRBD2. V lost 2 bases, J lost 5 bases, and 8 bases stayed unmatched. This CDR3 contains 15 residues. CDR1 is SGHTA, CDR2 FQGNSA, per germline. The CDR3 coding sequence is TGTGCCAGCAGCTTAATAAGCGGGAGTTCTCACGAGCAGTACTTC. Protein: CASSLISGSSHEQYF.

This CDR3 reads CASRGGTYDYEQYF. CDR3 nucleotide sequence: TGTGCCAGCCGCGGGGGGACCTATGACTACGAGCAGTACTTC. The rearrangement links TRBV5-5 to TRBJ2-7, with TRBD2 matching 8 bases. This CDR3 comprises 14 residues. Per germline, CDR1 SGHKS and CDR2 YYEKEE (reference sequence). V gave up 7 bases and J gave up 3 bases; unmatched junction bases: 9.

The chain couples TRBV9 to TRBJ2-1; D is undetermined. V was trimmed by 0 bases and J by 7 bases, leaving 14 bases between them. This CDR3 region has 15 residues. Germline CDR1 and CDR2: SGDLS and YYNGEE. As DNA, the CDR3 is TGTGCCAGCAGCGTAGTAAGTGACTGGAAGAATGAGCAGTTCTTC. Translation: CASSVVSDWKNEQFF. The full variable domain, in which reference TRBV9 and TRBJ2-1 provide the parts outside the CDR3, is DSGVTQTPKHLITATGQRVTLRCSPRSGDLSVYWYQQSLDQGLQFLIQYYNGEERAKGNILERFSAQQFPDLHSELNLSSLELGDSALYFCASSVVSDWKNEQFFGPGTRLTVL.

The rearrangement joins TRBV5-1 to TRBJ2-7; 8 bases are a match to TRBD2. Germline lookup yields CDR1 SGHRS and CDR2 YFSETQ. V was clipped by 4 bases and J by 0 bases; unmatched bases: 6. CDR3 length: 15 residues. Here the CDR3 DNA reads TGCGCCAGCAGCCCTCTAGGGACTAGCTCCTACGAGCAGTACTTC. The encoded protein is CASSPLGTSSYEQYF.

The rearrangement uses TRBV9 and TRBJ2-2, with 8 bases that match TRBD1. The CDR3 sequence is 16 residues long. The germline V gene encodes CDR1 SGDLS and CDR2 YYNGEE. Unmatched junction bases numbered 9, after V lost 3 bases and J lost 5 bases. The CDR3 is CASSAHTQGATGELFF. The CDR3 DNA sequence: TGTGCCAGCAGCGCGCACACTCAGGGGGCGACCGGGGAGCTGTTTTTT.

The V and J genes are TRBV7-9 and TRBJ2-5, with D possibly being TRBD2 (5 bases). The CDR3 totals 14 residues. The V gene lost 5 bases and the J gene lost 1 base, with 11 bases spanning the gap. In germline, CDR1 is SEHNR, CDR2 FQNEAQ (reference sequence). CDR3 in amino acids: CASSHPGFQETQYF. The CDR3 coding sequence is TGTGCCAGCAGCCACCCGGGATTCCAAGAGACCCAGTACTTC.

The chain joins TRBV4-2 to TRBJ1-1; no firm D call. The CDR3 is 13 residues long. V was pared by 4 bases and J by 2 bases, with 8 bases between. The germline CDR1 and CDR2 sequences are LGHNA and YNFKEQ. The CDR3 reads CASSPGLNTEAFF. The CDR3 DNA reads TGTGCCAGCAGCCCAGGACTTAACACTGAAGCTTTCTTT.

The V gene is TRBV4-3, the J gene TRBJ2-2, with D possibly being TRBD2 (5 bases). The CDR3 length is 16 residues. Trimming took 0 bases from V and 1 from J, leaving 9 bases between them. The germline gives CDR1 LGHNA, CDR2 YSLEER. The CDR3 region is CASSQERGRNTGELFF. CDR3 coding DNA: TGCGCCAGCAGCCAAGAGCGTGGGAGGAACACCGGGGAGCTGTTTTTT.

The chain uses TRBV4-2 and TRBJ2-7, with D possibly matching TRBD1 (7 bases). Germline CDR1 LGHNA, CDR2 YNFKEQ. There are 15 residues in the CDR3. V was cut by 0 bases and J by 2 bases, with 11 bases left in between. Written as DNA, the CDR3 is TGTGCCAGCAGCCAAGACGGAGGGGGCCCCTACGAGCAGTACTTC. Encoded protein: CASSQDGGGPYEQYF.

The J gene is TRBJ1-4, the V gene TRBV6-1; tentative D call: TRBD1 (6 bases). This CDR3 spans 14 amino acids. V gave up 5 bases and J gave up 1 base, with 8 bases separating them. Germline CDR1 and CDR2: MNHNS and SASEGT. The CDR3 sequence is CASSPDRTNEKLFF. In nucleotides, the CDR3 is TGTGCCAGCAGTCCGGACAGAACTAATGAAAAACTGTTTTTT.

CDR3: CASSVGQAYNSPLHF. CDR3 coding DNA: TGTGCCAGCAGCGTAGGACAGGCCTATAATTCACCCCTCCACTTT. The chain has TRBV9 and TRBJ1-6, with TRBD1 as a possible D gene (6 bases). CDR1 SGDLS and CDR2 YYNGEE come from the germline V gene. This CDR3 has 15 amino acids. V was shortened by 0 bases and J by 2 bases, with 6 bases between the two germline ends.

This clone showed up just a few times. The V call is TRBV27, the J call TRBJ2-7, with 9 bases fitting TRBD1. With 5 bases clipped from V and 5 bases from J, the junction kept 10 bases outside the gene matches. This CDR3 is 15 amino acids long. Germline CDR1 reads MNHEY; CDR2 reads SMNVEV (reference sequence). The CDR3 nucleotides read TGTGCCAGCAGTCTCCCCGGGACAGGGATCGACGAGCAGTACTTC. Its translation: CASSLPGTGIDEQYF.

This sequence joins TRBV27 and TRBJ2-7; 11 nucleotides match TRBD2. Germline CDR1 reads MNHEY; CDR2 reads SMNVEV (reference sequence). The CDR3 loop spans 14 amino acids. J was trimmed by 4 bases and V by 7 bases; bases with no gene match: 6. CDR3 protein: CASKTSGITYEQYF. CDR3 DNA: TGTGCCAGCAAGACTAGCGGGATCACTTACGAGCAGTACTTC.

The CDR3 DNA follows: TGCGCCAGCAGTGAAAATGAAGCGGGGTACGAGCAGTACTTC. Protein sequence: CASSENEAGYEQYF. The rearrangement uses TRBV10-2 and TRBJ2-5; TRBD2 agrees at 7 bases. The end of the DNA fits TRBJ2-7 better, so the J call may be wrong. The CDR3 runs to 14 residues. Germline V lookup: CDR1 WSHSY, CDR2 SAAADI.